The next 28 T cell receptor beta chains were all read from a single sample in a study of T cell responses to AZD1222 COVID-19 vaccine. TCRdb's table, derived via immunoSEQ multiplex PCR, lists solely in-frame clones and lacks some. The table includes about 96,000 clones, approximately 90% detected once. The specimen comprised peripheral blood, sampled on day 0 of MenACWY control vaccination. These receptors were collected from an adult in good health.

The J gene is TRBJ2-4, the V gene TRBV12-3 or TRBV12-4; the D gene is possibly TRBD1 (5 bases). The CDR3 is 12 residues long. Trimming took off 4 bases at V and 11 bases at J, with 12 bases between the two ends. In nucleotides, the CDR3 is TGTGCCAGCAGTTCCGGCAGGGCGGTTCAGTACTTC. It is translated as CASSSGRAVQYF.

CDR3 DNA sequence: TGTGCCAGCAGCCAAGATTGGGGAGGCAGGGGACCGAGAAATGAGCAGTTCTTC. Residues: CASSQDWGGRGPRNEQFF. The V call is TRBV14, the J call TRBJ2-1; D is possibly TRBD1 or TRBD2 (6 bases each). V lost 0 bases, J lost 7 bases, and 22 bases lay in between. This CDR3 is 18 amino acids long. In germline, CDR1 is SGHDN, CDR2 FVKESK.

The chain uses TRBV10-1 and TRBJ2-3; TRBD1 matches at 9 bases. CDR3 length: 14 residues. J was trimmed by 5 bases and V by 2 bases; bases with no gene match: 2. Germline V gene data show CDR1 as WNHNN and CDR2 as SYGVQD (reference sequence). The CDR3 region has the DNA TGCGCCAGCAGTGAGAACAGGGGGCGAGATACGCAGTATTTT. Protein sequence: CASSENRGRDTQYF.

The V gene is TRBV6-2 or TRBV6-3, the J gene TRBJ2-7, with a weak D call TRBD2 (6 bases). The CDR3 sequence is 14 residues long. CDR1 is MNHEY, CDR2 SVGEGT, per germline. Trimming took 0 bases from V and 7 from J, leaving 13 bases between them. The CDR3 reads CASSYSIGGREQYF. In nucleotides, the CDR3 is TGTGCCAGCAGTTACTCGATCGGGGGAAGGGAGCAGTACTTC.

The chain links TRBV7-8 to TRBJ1-6, with TRBD1 matching 7 bases. Per germline, CDR1 SGHVS and CDR2 FQNEAQ. CDR3 length equals 15 residues. With V trimmed by 5 bases and J by 10 bases, 11 bases remained unmatched. CDR3 sequence reads: CASSPRQGAESPLHF. DNA of the CDR3: TGTGCCAGCAGCCCCCGACAGGGCGCGGAGTCACCCCTCCACTTT.

The chain is built from TRBV12-3 or TRBV12-4 and TRBJ2-5, with D possibly being TRBD2 (6 bases). V dropped 6 bases and J dropped 5 bases, with 13 bases sitting between them. The CDR3 extends over 13 amino acids. In DNA form, the CDR3 reads TGTGCCAGCAGCTCTCGGGGGACGGAGACCCAGTACTTC. It is translated as CASSSRGTETQYF.

This clone was seen once. The chain has TRBV3-1 (or the pseudogene TRBV3-2) and TRBJ1-5; 9 bases match TRBD1. V gave up 4 bases and J gave up 9 bases; unmatched junction bases: 13. The CDR3 covers 16 residues. CDR1 is LGHDT and CDR2 is YNNKEL in the germline V gene (reference sequence). CDR3 DNA sequence: TGTGCCAGCAGCCTGGGACCTGGGACAGGGTTAGGGCCCCAGCATTTT. Its translation is CASSLGPGTGLGPQHF.

This rearrangement joins TRBV2 to TRBJ1-2, with D unresolved. Looked up from germline, CDR1 is SNHLY and CDR2 is FYNNEI. V dropped 6 bases and J dropped 0 bases, with 11 bases sitting between them. The length of the CDR3 is 14 residues. The CDR3 spells CASRTTATNYGYTF. CDR3 sequence (DNA): TGTGCCAGCAGGACGACCGCCACTAACTATGGCTACACCTTC.

On this clone itself: Distinct nucleotide sequences in the sample also encode this CDR3. The rearrangement joins TRBV9 to TRBJ1-2; tentative D call: TRBD1 (6 bases). The germline V and J ends were trimmed by 3 bases and 3 bases, with 9 bases remaining between them. Per the germline V gene, CDR1 is SGDLS and CDR2 is YYNGEE. The CDR3 runs 13 residues. CDR3 region: CASSGTGHYGYTF. The CDR3 nucleotides are TGTGCCAGCAGCGGAACAGGGCACTATGGCTACACCTTC. Based on the CDR3 plus reference TRBV9 and TRBJ1-2, the full variable domain is DSGVTQTPKHLITATGQRVTLRCSPRSGDLSVYWYQQSLDQGLQFLIQYYNGEERAKGNILERFSAQQFPDLHSELNLSSLELGDSALYFCASSGTGHYGYTFGSGTRLTVV.

The chain is built from TRBV5-1 and TRBJ1-2; D is ambiguous. Germline assignment: CDR1 SGHRS and CDR2 YFSETQ. Trimming removed 4 bases at V and 5 bases at J, with 12 bases between. The length of the CDR3 is 13 residues. The DNA for the CDR3 is TGCGCCAGCAGCCAGGACGGATCTTATGGCTACACCTTC. Translation gives CASSQDGSYGYTF. Drawing the rest from reference TRBV5-1 and TRBJ1-2, the complete variable domain is KAGVTQTPRYLIKTRGQQVTLSCSPISGHRSVSWYQQTPGQGLQFLFEYFSETQRNKGNFPGRFSGRQFSNSRSEMNVSTLELGDSALYLCASSQDGSYGYTFGSGTRLTVV.

The chain has TRBV3-1 (or the pseudogene TRBV3-2) and TRBJ1-2; a weak D match, TRBD1 (5 bases). Trimming pared 4 bases from V and 4 bases from J, leaving 19 bases between. Germline V gene lookup returns CDR1 LGHDT and CDR2 YNNKEL (reference sequence). The CDR3 length is 16 residues. The CDR3 nucleotides are TGTGCCAGCAGCCCCGACGGGACGCCTTCCTTCTATGGCTACACCTTC. Residues: CASSPDGTPSFYGYTF.

This chain uses TRBV6-5 with TRBJ2-3; D assignment may be TRBD1 or TRBD2 (5 bases each). There are 12 residues in the CDR3. Trimming cost V 7 bases and J 8 bases, with 13 bases left between them. Per germline, CDR1 MNHEY and CDR2 SVGAGI. The CDR3 DNA reads as TGTGCCAGCACGAGTACGGGGCTTACGCAGTATTTT. Its protein is CASTSTGLTQYF.

This clone was counted once. This chain links TRBV5-1 with TRBJ2-2; 8 bases align to TRBD1. Germline V gene data show CDR1 as SGHRS and CDR2 as YFSETQ. CDR3 length: 15 residues. V trimming: 4 bases; J trimming: 3 bases; junction bases outside the gene matches: 5. In DNA form, the CDR3 reads TGCGCCAGCAGCGTGACAGGGGCGGACACCGGGGAGCTGTTTTTT. Translated, it gives CASSVTGADTGELFF.

The gene calls are TRBV19 and TRBJ1-2; TRBD1 is a possible D gene (6 bases). Germline V gene data show CDR1 as LNHDA and CDR2 as SQIVND (reference sequence). Between the trimmed V and J ends, which lost 8 bases and 3 bases, there was a span of 10 bases. This CDR3 contains 12 residues. In nucleotides, the CDR3 is TGTGCCAGTTCGGACAGCTACTATGGCTACACCTTC. This encodes CASSDSYYGYTF.

The V call is TRBV15, the J call TRBJ1-2, with 9 bases fitting TRBD1. Germline CDR1 reads LNHNV; CDR2 reads YYDKDF (reference sequence). This CDR3 has 14 residues. The ends lost 4 bases at V and 8 bases at J; junction bases unmatched: 8. The CDR3 region has the DNA TGTGCCACCAGCATGGGACAGGGCCGAGGCGGCTACACCTTC. This translates into CATSMGQGRGGYTF.

The genes are TRBV4-2 and TRBJ2-3; no reliable D call. V dropped 0 bases and J dropped 1 base, with 11 bases sitting between them. Germline V gene lookup returns CDR1 LGHNA and CDR2 YNFKEQ. The CDR3 totals 16 residues. The CDR3: CASSQDSAGRTDTQYF. CDR3 nucleotide sequence: TGTGCCAGCAGCCAAGATTCGGCAGGACGCACAGATACGCAGTATTTT.

The V gene is TRBV7-9, the J gene TRBJ1-1, with D perhaps TRBD1 (6 bases). The ends were cut back, 0 bases at V and 9 bases at J, with 17 bases in the middle. The CDR3 has 15 amino acids. The V gene's germline CDR1 is SEHNR and CDR2 FQNEAQ (reference sequence). The CDR3 DNA sequence: TGTGCCAGCAGCTTAGCTGAAATCAGGGGCGTAAAAGCTTTCTTT. This sequence encodes CASSLAEIRGVKAFF.

The V gene is TRBV2, the J gene TRBJ1-2; a weak D match, TRBD1 (6 bases). V lost 3 bases and J 4 bases, leaving 15 bases between the germline ends. This CDR3 has 15 amino acids. Germline CDR1 SNHLY, CDR2 FYNNEI. The CDR3: CASSDLRTVRYGYTF. The CDR3 bases are TGTGCCAGCAGTGATTTAAGGACAGTTCGCTATGGCTACACCTTC.

This chain connects TRBV6-6 to TRBJ1-4; 7 bases fit TRBD1. The CDR3 runs to 14 residues. V dropped 6 bases and J dropped 7; count of bases not matched to a gene: 8. Germline V gives CDR1 MNHNY, CDR2 SVGAGI (reference sequence). The CDR3 DNA follows: TGTGCCAGCAGCCCCCGACAGGGATTTGAAAAACTGTTTTTT. Translated: CASSPRQGFEKLFF.

The rearrangement uses TRBV14 and TRBJ2-3; 10 positions agree with TRBD2. V was pared by 0 bases and J by 7 bases, with 7 bases of the junction left unmatched. Germline-derived CDR1 and CDR2 are SGHDN and FVKESK. CDR3 length equals 16 residues. CDR3 protein: CASSQDASGSWNTQYF. In nucleotides, the CDR3 is TGTGCCAGCAGCCAAGATGCTAGCGGGAGTTGGAATACGCAGTATTTT.

The chain employs TRBV2 and TRBJ1-2; 10 bases line up with TRBD1. Germline V lookup: CDR1 SNHLY, CDR2 FYNNEI. After removal of 7 bases from V and 8 bases from J, the junction contained 13 bases not matched to a gene. There are 15 residues in the CDR3. CDR3 sequence reads: CASTREGQGVGGYTF. In nucleotides, the CDR3 is TGTGCCAGCACCCGAGAAGGACAGGGGGTAGGGGGCTACACCTTC. Based on the CDR3 plus reference TRBV2 and TRBJ1-2, the full variable domain is EPEVTQTPSHQVTQMGQEVILRCVPISNHLYFYWYRQILGQKVEFLVSFYNNEISEKSEIFDDQFSVERPDGSNFTLKIRSTKLEDSAMYFCASTREGQGVGGYTFGSGTRLTVV.

The gene calls are TRBV3-1 (or the pseudogene TRBV3-2) and TRBJ2-5; maybe TRBD2 (5 bases). Trimming stripped 4 bases from V and 5 bases from J, with 14 bases between. CDR3 length equals 14 residues. Germline V gene lookup returns CDR1 LGHDT and CDR2 YNNKEL (reference sequence). The CDR3 protein is CASSPGWGVETQYF. The CDR3 nucleotides are TGTGCCAGCAGCCCTGGGTGGGGAGTGGAGACCCAGTACTTC.

In its sample, this clone was seen once. The rearrangement uses TRBV7-9 and TRBJ1-2; 11 bases fit TRBD1. Losses at the gene ends were 4 bases for V and 7 bases for J; bases not matched to a gene: 5. Germline-derived CDR1 and CDR2 are SEHNR and FQNEAQ (reference sequence). This CDR3 is built from 14 residues. CDR3 region: CASSSGQGASGYTF. CDR3 DNA sequence: TGTGCCAGCAGCTCCGGACAGGGGGCGAGTGGCTACACCTTC.

The chain carries TRBV6-5 and TRBJ1-5; D may be TRBD1 (5 bases). Germline CDR1 MNHEY, CDR2 SVGAGI. The CDR3 covers 13 residues. V lost 6 bases and J 1 base, leaving 7 bases between the germline ends. The CDR3 DNA reads as TGTGCCAGCAGGGAGGGGAGCAATCAGCCCCAGCATTTT. Its protein is CASREGSNQPQHF.

This clone was recorded once. The chain carries TRBV9 and TRBJ1-2; maybe TRBD1 (5 bases). The CDR3 runs 12 residues. The V end lost 5 bases, the J end lost 6 bases, and 11 bases lay between the germline ends. Germline assignment: CDR1 SGDLS and CDR2 YYNGEE. In DNA, the CDR3 is TGTGCCAGCAGTATTAGAGGGGATGGCTACACCTTC. Amino acid sequence: CASSIRGDGYTF.

CDR3 protein: CASTTAYEQYF. The CDR3 DNA follows: TGTGCCAGCACCACGGCTTACGAGCAGTACTTC. The chain uses TRBV6-5 and TRBJ2-7, with D hard to call. This CDR3 is 11 amino acids long. Germline V CDR1 and CDR2: MNHEY, SVGAGI. V was cut by 7 bases and J by 4 bases, with 8 bases left in between.

The V and J genes are TRBV19 and TRBJ1-5; D is unresolved. Germline CDR1 and CDR2: LNHDA and SQIVND (reference sequence). Trimming cost V 7 bases and J 5 bases, with 21 bases left between them. The CDR3 runs to 16 residues. The CDR3 nucleotides are TGTGCCAGTAAGGCAGACCACGGAACCCTTGATCAGCCCCAGCATTTT. This codes for CASKADHGTLDQPQHF.

The chain has TRBV28 and TRBJ1-5; D may be TRBD1 (5 bases). Germline loops: CDR1 MDHEN, CDR2 SYDVKM. Trimming stripped 3 bases from V and 3 bases from J, with 12 bases between. The CDR3 runs to 15 residues. CDR3 sequence (DNA): TGTGCCAGCAGTTTGGGGCGTCAGGTCAATCAGCCCCAGCATTTT. It encodes CASSLGRQVNQPQHF.